This T cell receptor beta chain emerged from a study of blood T cell repertoires in COVID-19. The CDR3 loop spans 20 amino acids. V trimming: 5 bases; J trimming: 1 base; junction bases outside the gene matches: 12. Germline V lookup: CDR1 MNHNY, CDR2 SVGAGI (reference sequence). Assay: immunoSEQ multiplex PCR; the TCRdb copy retains only in-frame clones and omits some. Counted here are fewer than 300,000 clones, roughly 84% occurring once; the ten biggest clones make up roughly 3%. The chain combines TRBV6-6 with TRBJ2-1; 15 bases map to TRBD2. Sequencing was performed on peripheral blood. The clonotype was recovered from a woman between 18 and 30 years old with acute or convalescent COVID-19. CDR3 coding DNA: TGTGCCAGCAGTCCTGGGACTAGCGGGAGGATTAAGGTATCCTACAATGAGCAGTTCTTC. Residues: CASSPGTSGRIKVSYNEQFF.